The clone carrying this T cell receptor beta chain was counted only a few times. Repertoires were generated with immunoSEQ multiplex PCR, while TCRdb's copy carries only in-frame clones and drops some. The table has under 70,000 clones, almost 95% seen once. The data derive from a study of T cell changes during pregnancy in multiple sclerosis. The ends lost 5 bases at V and 2 bases at J; junction bases unmatched: 4. The CDR3 has 15 amino acids. CDR1 is SNHLY and CDR2 is FYNNEI in the germline V gene. This receptor was obtained from a female donor in good health, enrolled as a control in a pregnancy study. This sample comprised peripheral blood, obtained in the third trimester of pregnancy. The chain links TRBV2 to TRBJ2-2, with 8 bases fitting TRBD2. The CDR3 loop is CASSWTSPNTGELFF. CDR3 DNA: TGTGCCAGCAGTTGGACTAGCCCTAACACCGGGGAGCTGTTTTTT.